This T cell receptor beta chain was found in a study of neurological immune-mediated disorders. In each sequencing run, over 160 million TCR-beta sequences were generated from 15-18 subjects. A single record per CDR3 protein comes from TCRdb applying MiXCR to the 5' RACE reads. In the table there are roughly 60,000 distinct CDR3 sequences, under 4.5% of which are singletons. This clonotype appeared many times. V shed 5 bases and J shed 3 bases, with 8 bases lying between them. Germline lookup yields CDR1 SEHNR and CDR2 FQNEAQ (reference sequence). This CDR3 spans 12 amino acids. V usage is TRBV7-9 and J usage is TRBJ2-7, with no clear D. This receptor was taken from a woman younger than 45 with multiple sclerosis. The specimen was PBMCs. CDR3 loop: CASSPDGYEQYF. The CDR3 bases are TGTGCCAGCAGCCCGGACGGCTACGAGCAGTACTTC.